This T cell receptor (beta chain) is drawn from a study of blood T cell repertoires in COVID-19. Across the whole study: COVID-19 samples from acute and convalescent phases originated in the United States, Italy and Spain. The analysed material was cDNA or gDNA that came from T cells, B-cell-depleted T cells, or PBMCs.

Per the authors' pipeline: Counts of nucleated cells, estimated from reference gene primer amplification, were obtained. Clones were sequenced by immunoSEQ multiplex PCR, and TCRdb holds only the in-frame ones, with some missing. V and J calls and clone size are copied from that table; D and trimming were computed from the DNA. The sample records 180,000 or so clones, approximately 89% being singletons. Sequences were obtained from peripheral blood. The sequence derives from a man aged 70-80 years with acute or convalescent COVID-19.

As DNA, the CDR3 is TGTGCCTGGAGGGACACAGGGCAGGTGGATGAAAAACTGTTTTTT. Amino acids: CAWRDTGQVDEKLFF. The chain couples TRBV30 to TRBJ1-4; D perhaps matches TRBD1 (6 bases). The CDR3 sequence is 15 residues long. The germline V gene encodes CDR1 GTSNPN and CDR2 SVGIG (reference sequence). V lost 3 bases and J lost 6, with 17 bases in between.